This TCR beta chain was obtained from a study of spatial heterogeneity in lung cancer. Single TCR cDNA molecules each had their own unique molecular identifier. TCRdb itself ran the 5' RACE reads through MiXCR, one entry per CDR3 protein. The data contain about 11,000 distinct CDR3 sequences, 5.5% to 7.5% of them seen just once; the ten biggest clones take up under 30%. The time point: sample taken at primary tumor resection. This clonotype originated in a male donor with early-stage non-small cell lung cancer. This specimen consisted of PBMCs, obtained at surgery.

The CDR3 region has the DNA TGTGCCAGCAGCAACGGGGGGCGCCGGGGTCAGCCCCAGCATTTT. The encoded protein is CASSNGGRRGQPQHF. This chain joins TRBV28 and TRBJ1-5; a weak D match, TRBD1 (6 bases). CDR3 length: 15 residues. Germline assignment: CDR1 MDHEN and CDR2 SYDVKM. Trimming removed 6 bases at V and 6 bases at J, with 18 bases between.